What follows are 13 T cell receptor beta chains derived from one specimen sequenced in a study of blood T cells in healthy people across ages. Together with a sample-barcoded 5' primer, a J-beta primer mix was included in a second PCR lasting about 6 to 11 cycles. TCRdb used MiXCR to reprocess the 5' RACE reads, holding one entry per CDR3 protein. Seen here are 800,000 to 900,000 distinct CDR3 sequences, under 80% observed once, and the top ten hold about 27%. Sequences were obtained from blood. The receptor source for this set is a man aged 30 to 39 in good health.

The chain carries TRBV6-2 or TRBV6-3 and TRBJ2-3, with TRBD2 matching 10 bases. Germline assignment: CDR1 MNHEY and CDR2 SVGEGT. The trim removed 3 bases at V and 2 bases at J, leaving 8 bases unmatched. The CDR3 totals 17 residues. The CDR3 region has the DNA TGTGCCAGCAGTTATGGGCCCACTAGCGGGGACACAGATACGCAGTATTTT. The encoded protein is CASSYGPTSGDTDTQYF.

The genes are TRBV7-9 and TRBJ2-1; no clear D gene. V lost 8 bases, J lost 5 bases, and 7 bases lay in between. This CDR3 spans 11 amino acids. Germline CDR1 SEHNR, CDR2 FQNEAQ (reference sequence). The CDR3, as DNA: TGTGCCAGCCTCACCCACAATGAGCAGTTCTTC. Protein product: CASLTHNEQFF.

This clonotype was picked up a small number of times. This chain links TRBV6-2 or TRBV6-3 with TRBJ2-5; 8 nucleotides line up with TRBD2. The ends lost 4 bases at V and 2 bases at J; junction bases unmatched: 12. CDR1 and CDR2 (germline): MNHEY, SVGEGT. CDR3 size: 17 residues. CDR3 amino acids: CASSFPHRSGGQETQYF. The CDR3 bases are TGTGCCAGCAGTTTCCCCCACAGGAGCGGGGGACAAGAGACCCAGTACTTC.

This chain uses TRBV21-1 with TRBJ2-1. TRBV21-1 is termed a pseudogene. The CDR3 loop spans 12 amino acids. The CDR3, as DNA: TGTGCCAGCAGCAACGGGGTTCCTGAGCAGTTCTTC. Its protein product is CASSNGVPEQFF.

The chain employs TRBV9 and TRBJ2-5; TRBD2 matches at 7 bases. Germline CDR1 reads SGDLS; CDR2 reads YYNGEE. V shed 0 bases and J 4 bases; nucleotides not matched to a gene: 3. The CDR3 is 14 residues long. The DNA for the CDR3 is TGTGCCAGCAGCGTAGTCTCGGGGGGAGAGACCCAGTACTTC. Its translation is CASSVVSGGETQYF.

The genes are TRBV7-8 and TRBJ1-2; maybe TRBD1 (6 bases). The V end lost 0 bases, the J end lost 6 bases, and 11 bases lay between the germline ends. Germline CDR1 and CDR2: SGHVS and FQNEAQ. The CDR3 consists of 14 residues. CDR3: CASSLADRPHGYTF. CDR3 in DNA: TGTGCCAGCAGCTTAGCAGACAGGCCACATGGCTACACCTTC.

The V gene is TRBV7-2, the J gene TRBJ1-5, with D tentatively TRBD1 (6 bases). Germline CDR1 SGHTA, CDR2 FQGNSA. Trimming pared 3 bases from V and 6 bases from J, leaving 12 bases between. The CDR3 contains 14 residues. CDR3 sequence: CASSFGVQGQPQHF. CDR3 sequence (DNA): TGTGCCAGCAGCTTTGGGGTACAGGGTCAGCCCCAGCATTTT.

This clonotype was seen only once. The chain combines TRBV5-8 with TRBJ2-5; 8 positions match TRBD2. V lost 0 bases, J lost 11 bases, and 12 bases stayed unmatched. Germline loops: CDR1 SGHTS, CDR2 YDEGEE. The CDR3 is made up of 15 amino acids. CDR3 in amino acids: CASSLGPQRGFEQYF. As DNA, the CDR3 is TGTGCCAGCAGCTTGGGTCCCCAGCGGGGGTTTGAGCAGTACTTC.

The chain has TRBV7-2 and TRBJ1-5; 8 bases map to TRBD1. This CDR3 region has 16 residues. The trim removed 0 bases at V and 3 bases at J, leaving 4 bases unmatched. From germline, CDR1 is SGHTA and CDR2 FQGNSA. CDR3 coding DNA: TGTGCCAGCAGCTTAGCGGCAGGGGGCGTCAATCAGCCCCAGCATTTT. It codes for CASSLAAGGVNQPQHF.

This clonotype showed up just a few times. The rearrangement links TRBV4-3 to TRBJ1-2; D not resolved. This CDR3 region has 13 residues. V was trimmed by 0 bases and J by 8 bases, leaving 10 bases between them. Germline V gene data show CDR1 as LGHNA and CDR2 as YSLEER. CDR3 nucleotides: TGCGCCAGCAGCCAAGATAGGCTAGAGGGCTACACCTTC. Translated: CASSQDRLEGYTF.

V gene TRBV10-3 combines with J gene TRBJ1-6; 9 bases agree with TRBD1. Germline V lookup: CDR1 ENHRY, CDR2 SYGVKD. This CDR3 contains 17 residues. V was clipped by 3 bases and J by 7 bases; unmatched bases: 10. CDR3 region: CAISDPGQGKRNSPLHF. DNA for the CDR3: TGTGCCATCAGTGACCCGGGACAGGGAAAAAGAAATTCACCCCTCCACTTT.

The genes are TRBV4-2 and TRBJ2-5, with TRBD2 as a possible D gene (5 bases). The V gene's germline CDR1 is LGHNA and CDR2 YNFKEQ. V lost 1 base and J lost 11, with 11 bases in between. This CDR3 contains 12 residues. The CDR3 DNA sequence: TGTGCCAGCAGCCAAGTTGCTGGGGAGCAGTACTTC. Protein sequence: CASSQVAGEQYF.

This clonotype was recorded at least ten times. The chain employs TRBV10-3 and TRBJ2-3, with a tentative D call TRBD2 (6 bases). Germline values: CDR1 ENHRY, CDR2 SYGVKD. CDR3 size: 16 residues. V lost 2 bases, J lost 1 base, and 13 bases lay in between. The CDR3 loop is CAISETTQRGTDTQYF. The CDR3 DNA reads TGTGCCATCAGTGAGACAACACAGCGGGGCACAGATACGCAGTATTTT.